This T cell receptor beta chain is drawn from a study of blood T cell repertoires in COVID-19. The CDR3 totals 15 residues. Trimming took 5 bases from V and 6 from J, leaving 19 bases between them. Per germline, CDR1 SGHTA and CDR2 FQGNSA. Generated by immunoSEQ multiplex PCR, the TCRdb table keeps only in-frame clones and is missing some. The repertoire holds some 180,000 clones, with about 88% as singletons. This clone occurred a few times. Sequenced sample: peripheral blood. This clonotype was sampled from a middle-aged man who had recovered from COVID-19. V gene TRBV7-2 combines with J gene TRBJ1-2; D unclear. The CDR3 region is CASSVRTVQRDGYTF. The CDR3 DNA reads TGTGCCAGCAGCGTTCGGACCGTTCAGCGGGATGGCTACACCTTC.